A selection of T cell receptor beta chains follows, all from one sample in a study of circulating CD8 cells and anti-PD-1 response in melanoma. TCRdb reanalysed the reads using MiXCR and keeps one entry per CDR3 protein. The sample shows around 300 distinct CDR3 sequences, almost 8.5% of them seen only once. Sequenced here: CD8+ T cells from PBMCs, sampled at baseline or after one month of anti-PD-1 therapy (not recorded which). The source of these receptors is a human donor with melanoma. CDR3s include the opening cysteine and the closing phenylalanine or tryptophan. A D gene is named only where the DNA matches it firmly. The size field reads once, few or many counts, or a class when the clone is expanded.

TRBV7-2	large	TRBJ2-1	-	CASSAPGGIEQFF	TGTGCCAGCAGCGCACCCGGCGGGATTGAGCAGTTCTTC
TRBV28	medium-sized	TRBJ2-2	-	CASRGGNTGELFF	TGTGCCAGCAGAGGAGGGAACACCGGGGAGCTGTTTTTT
TRBV7-2	medium-sized	TRBJ2-7	-	CASSPVGASSYEQYF	TGTGCCAGCAGCCCGGTGGGGGCGAGCTCCTACGAGCAGTACTTC
TRBV2	large	TRBJ2-5	TRBD2	CASSEGLAGLETQYF	TGTGCCAGCAGTGAGGGACTAGCGGGATTGGAGACCCAGTACTTC
TRBV7-8	large	TRBJ2-7	-	CASSLETASYEQYF	TGTGCCAGCAGCTTAGAAACAGCATCCTACGAGCAGTACTTC
TRBV28	large	TRBJ2-2	-	CASSFKDGELFF	TGTGCCAGCAGTTTTAAGGACGGGGAGCTGTTTTTT
TRBV20-1	medium-sized	TRBJ2-1	TRBD1	CSARSHPRGLHEQFF	TGCAGTGCTAGAAGTCACCCCAGGGGGCTGCATGAGCAGTTCTTC
TRBV20-1	large	TRBJ2-5	-	CSATRQYKVQETQYF	TGCAGTGCTACAAGACAGTACAAGGTCCAAGAGACCCAGTACTTC
TRBV29-1	medium-sized	TRBJ2-7	TRBD1	CSVPGTGRGEQYF	TGCAGCGTGCCCGGGACAGGTCGGGGCGAGCAGTACTTC
TRBV20-1	medium-sized	TRBJ2-1	-	CSARDPAGTSNEQFF	TGCAGTGCTAGAGATCCGGCGGGGACCTCAAATGAGCAGTTCTTC
TRBV29-1	large	TRBJ1-1	-	CSVAGGGRMEAFF	TGCAGCGTCGCTGGGGGGGGGCGAATGGAAGCTTTCTTT
TRBV28	large	TRBJ2-1	-	CASTPSVGLNGNEQFF	TGTGCCAGCACCCCCTCGGTCGGCCTTAACGGCAATGAGCAGTTCTTC
TRBV14	medium-sized	TRBJ2-2	-	CASSQDWGATGELFF	TGTGCCAGCAGCCAAGATTGGGGGGCCACCGGGGAGCTGTTTTTT
TRBV29-1	large	TRBJ2-1	-	CSVVAPPNEQFF	TGCAGCGTTGTGGCACCGCCCAATGAGCAGTTCTTC
TRBV5-4	large	TRBJ2-7	TRBD2	CASSLMVGLAGNEQYF	TGTGCCAGCAGCTTGATGGTAGGACTAGCGGGGAACGAGCAGTACTTC
TRBV20-1	medium-sized	TRBJ2-7	-	CSARGGGSYEQYF	TGCAGTGCTAGAGGCGGCGGATCCTACGAGCAGTACTTC
TRBV18	large	TRBJ2-7	-	CASSPPLKENYEQYF	TGTGCCAGCTCACCACCGCTGAAGGAGAACTACGAGCAGTACTTC
TRBV28	medium-sized	TRBJ2-6	TRBD2	CASCLRGSGANVLTF	TGTGCCAGCTGTCTGCGGGGGTCTGGGGCCAACGTCCTGACTTTC
TRBV12-3/TRBV12-4	medium-sized	TRBJ2-7	-	CASSPGPSYEQYF	TGTGCCAGCAGCCCCGGCCCCTCCTACGAGCAGTACTTC
TRBV20-1	medium-sized	TRBJ2-1	TRBD2	CSAPGLAGALYNEQFF	TGCAGTGCTCCAGGACTAGCGGGAGCCCTTTACAATGAGCAGTTCTTC
TRBV7-9	large	TRBJ2-3	TRBD2	CASSGSGGPIGSSTDTQYF	TGTGCCAGCAGCGGAAGCGGGGGCCCTATTGGTTCAAGCACAGATACGCAGTATTTT
TRBV28	hyperexpanded	TRBJ2-4	-	CASSLAGSENIQYF	TGTGCCAGCAGTTTAGCGGGCTCGGAAAACATTCAGTACTTC
TRBV11-2	large	TRBJ2-2	-	CASSLEGQVRPWLELFF	TGTGCCAGCAGCTTAGAAGGCCAGGTGCGTCCATGGCTGGAGCTGTTTTTT
TRBV12-3/TRBV12-4	large	TRBJ2-3	-	CASSPGVSTDTQYF	TGTGCCAGCAGCCCGGGGGTTTCCACAGATACGCAGTATTTT
TRBV4-1	medium-sized	TRBJ2-1	TRBD2	CASSQEAGYNEQFF	TGCGCCAGCAGCCAAGAAGCGGGGTACAATGAGCAGTTCTTC
TRBV2	large	TRBJ2-3	-	CASRFDYSTDTQYF	TGTGCCAGCAGGTTTGACTACAGCACAGATACGCAGTATTTT
TRBV19	medium-sized	TRBJ2-7	-	CASSIGWDEQYF	TGTGCCAGTAGTATCGGGTGGGACGAGCAGTACTTC
TRBV7-8	medium-sized	TRBJ2-3	-	CASSSGNFPSDTQYF	TGTGCCAGCAGTTCAGGGAACTTCCCCTCAGATACGCAGTATTTT
TRBV11-2	medium-sized	TRBJ2-3	-	CASSYRTDTQYF	TGTGCCAGCAGTTACCGCACAGATACGCAGTATTTT
TRBV29-1	medium-sized	TRBJ1-1	-	CSVEAPSGTEAFF	TGCAGCGTTGAAGCACCCTCGGGCACTGAAGCTTTCTTT
TRBV12-3/TRBV12-4	large	TRBJ2-2	TRBD2	CASSLAGRAGELFF	TGTGCCAGCAGTTTAGCAGGGAGGGCCGGGGAGCTGTTTTTT
TRBV30	large	TRBJ2-7	-	CAWSVRGTPTSYEQYF	TGTGCCTGGAGTGTACGGGGGACCCCGACTTCCTACGAGCAGTACTTC
TRBV28	hyperexpanded	TRBJ2-2	TRBD1	CASSGWADRVTTGELFF	TGTGCCAGCAGCGGTTGGGCGGACAGGGTGACCACCGGGGAGCTGTTTTTT
TRBV19	medium-sized	TRBJ2-7	TRBD1	CASSIGTGVYEQYF	TGTGCCAGTAGTATTGGGACAGGAGTTTACGAGCAGTACTTC
TRBV29-1	hyperexpanded	TRBJ2-7	-	CSVVRASTYEQYF	TGCAGCGTTGTTCGGGCAAGTACCTACGAGCAGTACTTC
TRBV2	medium-sized	TRBJ1-2	TRBD1	CASLDRGGYGYTF	TGTGCCAGCCTAGACAGGGGAGGGTATGGCTACACCTTC
TRBV29-1	large	TRBJ2-3	-	CSVGGGGADTQYF	TGCAGCGTTGGGGGGGGCGGGGCCGATACGCAGTATTTT
TRBV29-1	large	TRBJ2-2	-	CSVSGTKLTLNTGELFF	TGCAGCGTTTCCGGGACAAAACTTACCTTGAACACCGGGGAGCTGTTTTTT
TRBV5-6	large	TRBJ2-1	TRBD1	CASSLGDRAYNEQFF	TGTGCCAGCAGCTTGGGGGACAGGGCCTACAATGAGCAGTTCTTC
TRBV30	medium-sized	TRBJ2-5	TRBD1	CAWNPTGAVTTQYF	TGTGCCTGGAACCCGACAGGGGCCGTAACGACCCAGTACTTC
TRBV19	large	TRBJ2-1	TRBD2	CASSIYSGSRYNEQFF	TGTGCCAGTAGTATATATAGCGGGAGCCGATACAATGAGCAGTTCTTC
TRBV12-3/TRBV12-4	large	TRBJ1-1	-	CASSFSFRAGVTEAFF	TGTGCCAGCAGTTTCAGTTTCCGCGCCGGGGTAACTGAAGCTTTCTTT
TRBV5-6	medium-sized	TRBJ2-1	-	CASSLAQSDEQFF	TGTGCCAGCAGCTTGGCCCAATCGGATGAGCAGTTCTTC
TRBV5-1	large	TRBJ2-1	-	CASSLVGQAHEQFF	TGCGCCAGCAGCTTGGTCGGGCAAGCACATGAGCAGTTCTTC
TRBV2	large	TRBJ2-2	TRBD2	CASSTSGENTGELFF	TGTGCCAGCAGTACTAGCGGGGAGAACACCGGGGAGCTGTTTTTT
TRBV11-2	medium-sized	TRBJ2-2	-	CASSLMRNTGELFF	TGTGCCAGCAGCTTAATGAGGAACACCGGGGAGCTGTTTTTT
TRBV27	large	TRBJ2-5	-	CASSSTGTYGETQYF	TGTGCCAGCAGTTCAACCGGGACCTACGGCGAGACCCAGTACTTC
TRBV12-3/TRBV12-4	large	TRBJ2-3	TRBD1	CASSYGTGVTDTQYF	TGTGCCAGCAGTTACGGGACAGGGGTCACAGATACGCAGTATTTT
TRBV7-8	medium-sized	TRBJ2-1	TRBD2	CASSPRTSGNVDNEQFF	TGTGCCAGCAGCCCCCGGACTAGCGGGAATGTGGACAATGAGCAGTTCTTC
TRBV19	few	TRBJ2-1	TRBD2	CATASGRFSEQFF	TGTGCCACCGCTAGCGGGAGGTTTAGTGAGCAGTTCTTC